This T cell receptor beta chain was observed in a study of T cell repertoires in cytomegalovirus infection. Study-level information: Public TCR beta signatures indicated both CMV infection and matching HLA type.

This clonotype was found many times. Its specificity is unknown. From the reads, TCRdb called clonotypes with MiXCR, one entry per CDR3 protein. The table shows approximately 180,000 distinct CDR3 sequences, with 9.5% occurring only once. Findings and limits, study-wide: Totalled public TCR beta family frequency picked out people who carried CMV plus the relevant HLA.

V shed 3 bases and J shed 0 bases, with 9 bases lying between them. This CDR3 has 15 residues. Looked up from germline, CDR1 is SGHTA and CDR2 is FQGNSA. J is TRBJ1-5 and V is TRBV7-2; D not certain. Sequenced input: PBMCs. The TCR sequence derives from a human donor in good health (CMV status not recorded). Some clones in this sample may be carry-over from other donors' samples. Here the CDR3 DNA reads TGTGCCAGCAGCTTCAAGGGTTATAGCAATCAGCCCCAGCATTTT. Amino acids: CASSFKGYSNQPQHF.